These 11 T cell receptor beta chains originate from one sample sequenced in a study of T-cell reconstitution after alpha-beta-depleted transplantation in children. TCRbeta library construction was performed incorporating unique molecular identifiers. TCRdb reprocessed the PCR reads with MiXCR, giving one entry per CDR3 protein. The table records approximately 80,000 distinct CDR3 sequences, 13% to 15% of them present only once. The material was PBMCs, mostly from graft donor cells, obtained 180 days after TCRalphabeta/CD19-depleted stem cell transplant. Receptors were obtained from a male patient under 10 years old who had a stem cell transplant for acute lymphoblastic leukemia, so the T cells may come from the graft donor.

In its sample, this clonotype was seen a few times. V usage is TRBV6-5 and J usage is TRBJ2-4; unclear D gene. With 4 bases removed from V and 0 bases from J, the gap between germline ends came to 10 bases. CDR3 size: 15 residues. Germline V gene sequence: CDR1 MNHEY, CDR2 SVGAGI. In nucleotides, the CDR3 is TGTGCCAGCAGTTCCCCGGTCGAAGCCAAAAACATTCAGTACTTC. Protein product: CASSSPVEAKNIQYF.

This clonotype was detected many times. The chain is built from TRBV10-3 and TRBJ2-4, with TRBD2 matching over 10 bases. Germline CDR1 and CDR2: ENHRY and SYGVKD. Trimming removed 3 bases from V and 0 bases from J; junction bases left unmatched: 8. This CDR3 spans 18 amino acids. CDR3 bases: TGTGCCATCAGTGAAGCCAGCGGGAGGGTAGTAGCCAAAAACATTCAGTACTTC. Residues: CAISEASGRVVAKNIQYF.

The sample holds a few counts of this clonotype. The J gene is TRBJ2-1, the V gene TRBV4-3; 8 bases are a match to TRBD2. The CDR3 loop spans 19 amino acids. The germline gives CDR1 LGHNA, CDR2 YSLEER. Germline trimming cut 4 bases from V and 0 bases from J; bases unmatched to any gene: 14. The CDR3 loop reads CASSPSSTSGWSSYNEQFF. The DNA for the CDR3 is TGCGCCAGCAGCCCTTCTTCTACTAGCGGTTGGAGCTCCTACAATGAGCAGTTCTTC.

In its sample, this clonotype was seen many times. The J gene is TRBJ1-6, the V gene TRBV12-3 or TRBV12-4, with a weak D call TRBD1 (6 bases). The CDR3 covers 16 residues. Trimming cost V 5 bases and J 7 bases, with 18 bases left between them. The CDR3 DNA reads as TGTGCCAGCAGTACGACAGGACCCGGGAGGAATTCACCCCTCCACTTT. Translating it yields CASSTTGPGRNSPLHF.

This clonotype has just a few counts. V is TRBV10-1 and J is TRBJ2-3; 7 bases agree with TRBD2. Germline values: CDR1 WNHNN, CDR2 SYGVQD (reference sequence). Trimming took 3 bases from V and 1 from J; bases not matched to a gene: 4. The CDR3 loop spans 15 amino acids. CDR3 sequence (DNA): TGCGCCAGCAGTGACGGTCTAGCGGGCACAGATACGCAGTATTTT. This gives the protein CASSDGLAGTDTQYF.

This clonotype came up a few times. The chain combines TRBV4-3 with TRBJ2-1; D possibly matches TRBD1 or TRBD2 (5 bases each). CDR1 and CDR2 (germline): LGHNA, YSLEER. This CDR3 region has 15 residues. Trimming cost V 2 bases and J 4 bases, with 12 bases left between them. CDR3 nucleotide sequence: TGCGCCAGCAGCCAATTAGGGTGGGGGTACAATGAGCAGTTCTTC. It translates to CASSQLGWGYNEQFF.

This clonotype was observed many times. The gene calls are TRBV29-1 and TRBJ2-3; D remains unclear. V gave up 4 bases and J gave up 2 bases, with 4 bases separating them. The germline V gene encodes CDR1 SQVTM and CDR2 ANQGSEA. CDR3 length: 11 residues. The CDR3 region has the DNA TGCAGCGTTGGCACCACAGATACGCAGTATTTT. It codes for CSVGTTDTQYF.

This rearrangement joins TRBV20-1 to TRBJ2-3; D unclear. Trimming cost V 6 bases and J 6 bases, with 10 bases left between them. There are 11 residues in the CDR3. Per the germline V gene, CDR1 is DFQATT and CDR2 is SNEGSKA (reference sequence). The CDR3 nucleotides read TGCAGTGCAGTCCTGAGGGATACGCAGTATTTT. It translates to CSAVLRDTQYF.

This chain connects TRBV18 to TRBJ1-5; D gene uncertain. Deletions cut 5 bases from V and 9 bases from J, with 14 bases between. The CDR3 is made up of 13 amino acids. CDR1 and CDR2 (germline): KGHSH, LQKENI. The CDR3 DNA sequence: TGTGCCAGCTCATACCGTGGGTCTGGGCCCCAGCATTTT. This encodes CASSYRGSGPQHF.

This clonotype was counted a few times. The chain recombines TRBV10-3 with TRBJ1-1, with D possibly matching TRBD1 (5 bases). Germline CDR1 reads ENHRY; CDR2 reads SYGVKD. The germline V and J ends were trimmed by 0 bases and 4 bases, with 9 bases remaining between them. This CDR3 is 14 amino acids long. The CDR3 region is CAISESPGLTEAFF. The DNA of the CDR3 is TGTGCCATCAGTGAGTCGCCAGGGCTCACTGAAGCTTTCTTT.

This clonotype has only a few counts. This chain links TRBV20-1 with TRBJ2-1, with 7 bases matching TRBD2. The CDR3 sequence is 16 residues long. Germline lookup yields CDR1 DFQATT and CDR2 SNEGSKA (reference sequence). V was pared by 6 bases and J by 0 bases, with 11 bases of the junction left unmatched. The CDR3 DNA reads TGCAGTGCGAAAAGTAGCGGGCCAAGCTCCTACAATGAGCAGTTCTTC. This sequence encodes CSAKSSGPSSYNEQFF.